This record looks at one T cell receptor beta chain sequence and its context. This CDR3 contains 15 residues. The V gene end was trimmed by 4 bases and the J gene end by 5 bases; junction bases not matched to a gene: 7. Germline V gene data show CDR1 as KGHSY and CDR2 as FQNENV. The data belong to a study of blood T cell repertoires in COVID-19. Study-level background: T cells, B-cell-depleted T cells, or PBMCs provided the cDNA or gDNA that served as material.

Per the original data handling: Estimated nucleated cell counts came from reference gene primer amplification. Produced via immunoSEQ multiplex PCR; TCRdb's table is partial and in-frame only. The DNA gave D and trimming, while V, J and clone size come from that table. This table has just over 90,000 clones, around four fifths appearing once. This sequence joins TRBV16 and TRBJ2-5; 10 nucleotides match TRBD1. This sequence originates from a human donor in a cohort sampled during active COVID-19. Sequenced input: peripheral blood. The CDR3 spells CASSRPPGQGETQYF. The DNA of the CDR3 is TGTGCCAGCAGCCGCCCTCCGGGACAGGGGGAGACCCAGTACTTC.